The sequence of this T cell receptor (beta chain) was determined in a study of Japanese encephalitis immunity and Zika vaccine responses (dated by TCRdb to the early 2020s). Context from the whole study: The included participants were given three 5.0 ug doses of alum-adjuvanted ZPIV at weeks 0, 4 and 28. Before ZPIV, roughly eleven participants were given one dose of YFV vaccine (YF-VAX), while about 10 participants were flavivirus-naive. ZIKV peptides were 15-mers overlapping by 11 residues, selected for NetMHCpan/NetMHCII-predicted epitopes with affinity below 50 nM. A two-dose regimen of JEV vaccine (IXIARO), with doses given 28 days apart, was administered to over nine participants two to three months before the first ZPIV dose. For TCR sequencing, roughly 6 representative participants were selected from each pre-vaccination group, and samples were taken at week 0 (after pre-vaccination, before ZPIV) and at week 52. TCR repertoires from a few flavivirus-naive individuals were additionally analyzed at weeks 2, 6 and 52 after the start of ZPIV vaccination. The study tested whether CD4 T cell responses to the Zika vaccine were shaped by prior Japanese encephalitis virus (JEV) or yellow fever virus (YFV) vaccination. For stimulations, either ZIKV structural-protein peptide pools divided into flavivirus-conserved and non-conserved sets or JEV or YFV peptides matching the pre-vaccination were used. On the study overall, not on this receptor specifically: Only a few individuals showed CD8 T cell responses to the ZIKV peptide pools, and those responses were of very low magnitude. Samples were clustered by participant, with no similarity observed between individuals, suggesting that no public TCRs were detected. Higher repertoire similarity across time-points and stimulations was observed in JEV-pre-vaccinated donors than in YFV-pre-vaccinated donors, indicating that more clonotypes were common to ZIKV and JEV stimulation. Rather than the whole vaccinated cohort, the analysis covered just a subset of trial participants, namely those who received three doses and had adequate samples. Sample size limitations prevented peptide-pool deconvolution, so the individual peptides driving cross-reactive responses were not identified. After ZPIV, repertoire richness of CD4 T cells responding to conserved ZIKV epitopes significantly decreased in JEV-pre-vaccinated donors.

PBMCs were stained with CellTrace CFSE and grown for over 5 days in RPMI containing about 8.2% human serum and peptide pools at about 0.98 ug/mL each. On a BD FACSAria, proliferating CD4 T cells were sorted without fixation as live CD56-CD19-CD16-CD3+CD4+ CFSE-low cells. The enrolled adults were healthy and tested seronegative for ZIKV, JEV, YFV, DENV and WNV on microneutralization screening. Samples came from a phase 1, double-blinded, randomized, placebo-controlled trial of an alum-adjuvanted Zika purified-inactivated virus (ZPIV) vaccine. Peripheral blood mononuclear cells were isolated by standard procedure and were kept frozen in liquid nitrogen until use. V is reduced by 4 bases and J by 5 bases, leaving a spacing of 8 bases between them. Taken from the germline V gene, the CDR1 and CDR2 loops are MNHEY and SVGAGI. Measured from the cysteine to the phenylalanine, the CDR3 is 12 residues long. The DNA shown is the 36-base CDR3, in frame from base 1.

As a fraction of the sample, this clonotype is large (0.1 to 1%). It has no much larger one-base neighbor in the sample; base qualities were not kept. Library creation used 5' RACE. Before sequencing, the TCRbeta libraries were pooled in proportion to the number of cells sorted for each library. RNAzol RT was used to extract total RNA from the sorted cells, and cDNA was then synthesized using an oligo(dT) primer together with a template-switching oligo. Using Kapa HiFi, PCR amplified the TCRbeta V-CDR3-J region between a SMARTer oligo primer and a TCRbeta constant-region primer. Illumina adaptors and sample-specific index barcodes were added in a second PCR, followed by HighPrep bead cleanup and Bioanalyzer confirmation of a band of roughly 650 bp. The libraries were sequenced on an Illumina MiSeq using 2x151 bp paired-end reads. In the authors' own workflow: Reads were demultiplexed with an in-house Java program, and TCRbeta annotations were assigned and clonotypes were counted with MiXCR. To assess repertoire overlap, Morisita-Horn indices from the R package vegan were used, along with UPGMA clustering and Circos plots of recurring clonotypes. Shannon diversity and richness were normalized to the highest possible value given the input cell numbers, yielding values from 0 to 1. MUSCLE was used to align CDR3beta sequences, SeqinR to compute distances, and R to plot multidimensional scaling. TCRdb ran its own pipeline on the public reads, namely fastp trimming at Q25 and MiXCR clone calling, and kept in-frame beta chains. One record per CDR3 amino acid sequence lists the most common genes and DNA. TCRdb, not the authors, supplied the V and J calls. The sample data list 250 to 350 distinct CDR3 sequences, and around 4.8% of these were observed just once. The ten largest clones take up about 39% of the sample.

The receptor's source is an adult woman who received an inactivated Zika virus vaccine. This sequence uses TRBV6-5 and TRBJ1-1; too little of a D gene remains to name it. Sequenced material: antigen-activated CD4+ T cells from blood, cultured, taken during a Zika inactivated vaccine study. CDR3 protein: CASSSVGTEAFF. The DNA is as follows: TGTGCCAGCAGTTCTGTGGGGACTGAAGCTTTCTTT.